These 22 T cell receptor beta chains share one sample of origin, sequenced in a study of radiation and T cells in renal cell carcinoma. Time point reported: blood 4 weeks post-SBRT, at nephrectomy. The treatment is: 15 Gy SBRT to primary tumor, nephrectomy 4 weeks later. The protocol was immunoSEQ multiplex PCR, while the TCRdb copy is restricted to in-frame clones and leaves out a portion. Found here are 150,000 or so clones, approximately 90% of them singletons; the top ten hold approximately 10%. Source: blood, taken from a patient whose treatment included radiotherapy and nephrectomy. Receptors originate from a woman between 50 and 59 years old with renal cell carcinoma.

The CDR3 sequence is CASSLGGGKGTDTQYF. The CDR3 nucleotides read TGTGCCAGCAGCTTAGGAGGAGGCAAGGGGACAGATACGCAGTATTTT. This chain links TRBV5-5 with TRBJ2-3; D may correspond to TRBD1 or TRBD2 (5 bases each). Trimming took off 2 bases at V and 3 bases at J, with 16 bases between the two ends. This CDR3 has 16 residues. Per the germline V gene, CDR1 is SGHKS and CDR2 is YYEKEE (reference sequence).

This clone was counted between two and nine times. The chain has TRBV7-8 and TRBJ2-7, with D possibly matching TRBD2 (8 bases). Germline values: CDR1 SGHVS, CDR2 FQNEAQ. The CDR3 is 18 amino acids. Between the trimmed V and J ends, which lost 0 bases and 0 bases, there was a span of 18 bases. The CDR3 region is CASSLARGPAGDSYEQYF. The CDR3 region has the DNA TGTGCCAGCAGCTTAGCAAGGGGGCCAGCGGGGGACTCCTACGAGCAGTACTTC.

A few counts support this clone. V and J are TRBV23-1 and TRBJ1-1, with D possibly matching TRBD1 (6 bases). TRBV23-1 qualifies as an ORF whose function is uncertain. This CDR3 contains 15 residues. Trimming cost V 4 bases and J 3 bases, with 15 bases left between them. CDR3 residues: CASSPKQGGDTEAFF. As DNA, the CDR3 is TGCGCCAGCAGTCCAAAACAGGGAGGGGACACTGAAGCTTTCTTT.

This chain uses TRBV7-8 with TRBJ1-5, with no clear D. The ends were cut back, 5 bases at V and 4 bases at J, with 18 bases in the middle. The CDR3 has 16 residues. CDR1 and CDR2 (germline): SGHVS, FQNEAQ. CDR3 DNA sequence: TGTGCCAGCAGCGGGAGGCGGGGAAGTTTAAATCAGCCCCAGCATTTT. Its protein is CASSGRRGSLNQPQHF.

With regard to this clone: A read error may explain this, as a much larger clone is one base away. Other nucleotide sequences from this sample produce the same CDR3. This sequence joins TRBV7-9 and TRBJ1-5, with D uncertain. V was shortened by 1 base and J by 0 bases, with 7 bases between the two germline ends. Germline V gene sequence: CDR1 SEHNR, CDR2 FQNEAQ (reference sequence). There are 15 residues in the CDR3. The CDR3 DNA follows: TGTGCCAGCAGCTTAGGCGGGTATAGCAATCAGCCCCAGCATTTT. This sequence encodes CASSLGGYSNQPQHF.

The J gene is TRBJ2-3, the V gene TRBV5-4, with 8 bases matching TRBD2. CDR1 is SGHNT, CDR2 YYREEE, per germline (reference sequence). The CDR3 totals 16 residues. J was trimmed by 1 base and V by 3 bases; bases with no gene match: 7. CDR3 DNA sequence: TGTGCCAGCAGCTCTGCCGGGGGGGCCGGCACAGATACGCAGTATTTT. It codes for CASSSAGGAGTDTQYF.

This rearrangement joins TRBV30 to TRBJ1-1; no definite D call. The CDR3 is made up of 14 amino acids. Between the trimmed V and J ends, which lost 0 bases and 0 bases, there was a span of 8 bases. The germline V gene encodes CDR1 GTSNPN and CDR2 SVGIG (reference sequence). CDR3: CAWSVGVMNTEAFF. In DNA form, the CDR3 reads TGTGCCTGGAGTGTAGGTGTTATGAACACTGAAGCTTTCTTT.

The chain links TRBV30 to TRBJ2-3, with D maybe TRBD1 (6 bases). The germline V gene has CDR1 GTSNPN and CDR2 SVGIG (reference sequence). V lost 2 bases and J 2 bases, leaving 11 bases between the germline ends. This CDR3 is 14 amino acids long. The CDR3 bases are TGTGCCTGGAGTCAGGGACAAACCACAGATACGCAGTATTTT. It codes for CAWSQGQTTDTQYF.

V usage is TRBV6-1 and J usage is TRBJ2-3, with 8 bases matching TRBD2. V lost 7 bases, J lost 2 bases, and 8 bases stayed unmatched. CDR1 MNHNS and CDR2 SASEGT come from the germline V gene. This CDR3 has 15 amino acids. The chain's CDR3 is CASTRGGLLTDTQYF. Here the CDR3 DNA reads TGTGCCAGCACCCGGGGGGGACTGCTCACAGATACGCAGTATTTT.

This rearrangement joins TRBV5-1 to TRBJ1-2; D may be TRBD1 (5 bases). V was shortened by 1 base and J by 4 bases, with 8 bases between the two germline ends. Germline V gene lookup returns CDR1 SGHRS and CDR2 YFSETQ. The CDR3 covers 13 residues. The DNA for the CDR3 is TGCGCCAGCAGCTTGCAGGGATCCTATGGCTACACCTTC. Translated, it gives CASSLQGSYGYTF. The full variable domain, its missing parts supplied by reference TRBV5-1 and TRBJ1-2, is KAGVTQTPRYLIKTRGQQVTLSCSPISGHRSVSWYQQTPGQGLQFLFEYFSETQRNKGNFPGRFSGRQFSNSRSEMNVSTLELGDSALYLCASSLQGSYGYTFGSGTRLTVV.

V is TRBV6-1 and J is TRBJ1-2, with TRBD1 matching 7 bases. This CDR3 comprises 17 residues. V lost 3 bases to trimming and J lost 1 base; unmatched junction nucleotides: 11. From germline, CDR1 is MNHNS and CDR2 SASEGT. CDR3 amino acids: CASSDRRTGGLNYGYTF. As DNA, the CDR3 is TGTGCCAGCAGTGACCGCCGGACAGGCGGCCTTAACTATGGCTACACCTTC.

V is TRBV19 and J is TRBJ1-5; 9 bases fit TRBD1. The CDR3 has 14 residues. Trimming took 7 bases from V and 7 from J; bases not matched to a gene: 8. Germline values: CDR1 LNHDA, CDR2 SQIVND (reference sequence). The CDR3 sequence: CASTGTGGRQPQHF. The CDR3 DNA reads as TGTGCCAGTACCGGAACAGGGGGCAGACAGCCCCAGCATTTT.

This chain uses TRBV4-3 with TRBJ2-2; D is ambiguous. Germline CDR1 and CDR2: LGHNA and YSLEER. There are 16 residues in the CDR3. V was pared by 0 bases and J by 3 bases, with 11 bases between. This CDR3 is CASSQDRQFYTGELFF. The CDR3 nucleotides read TGCGCCAGCAGCCAAGACAGGCAGTTCTACACCGGGGAGCTGTTTTTT.

A word on this clone: The same CDR3 is also encoded by other DNA sequences in this sample. V usage is TRBV7-2 and J usage is TRBJ2-7; 7 bases align to TRBD2. V lost 5 bases, J lost 6 bases, and 4 bases stayed unmatched. The germline V gene has CDR1 SGHTA and CDR2 FQGNSA. CDR3 size: 12 residues. CDR3 DNA: TGTGCCAGCAGCCTGGGGGGGGTCGAGCAGTACTTC. This gives the protein CASSLGGVEQYF. The variable domain in full, completed from reference TRBV7-2 and TRBJ2-7, reads GAGVSQSPSNKVTEKGKDVELRCDPISGHTALYWYRQSLGQGLEFLIYFQGNSAPDKSGLPSDRFSAERTGGSVSTLTIQRTQQEDSAVYLCASSLGGVEQYFGPGTRLTVT.

This clone occurred once. The V gene is TRBV11-2, the J gene TRBJ2-1; 12 nucleotides match TRBD1. Germline CDR1 is SGHAT and CDR2 is FQNNGV. The CDR3 spans 16 residues. Trimming removed 5 bases from V and 8 bases from J; junction bases left unmatched: 10. The CDR3 loop reads CASSPRGTGGWDEQFF. CDR3 DNA sequence: TGTGCCAGCAGCCCCCGAGGGACAGGGGGCTGGGATGAGCAGTTCTTC.

The chain combines TRBV4-3 with TRBJ2-5, with 13 bases that match TRBD2. The J call may not be correct, given that the DNA end is closer to TRBJ2-7. The CDR3 sequence is 16 residues long. Germline CDR1 is LGHNA and CDR2 is YSLEER. The CDR3 DNA sequence: TGCGCCAGCAGCCTTGGGACTAGCGGGGTCTCCTACGAGCAGTACTTC. Protein sequence: CASSLGTSGVSYEQYF.

V is TRBV9 and J is TRBJ1-2; D might be TRBD1 (6 bases). Trimming took off 3 bases at V and 10 bases at J, with 22 bases between the two ends. The CDR3 is 15 amino acids. The germline V gene encodes CDR1 SGDLS and CDR2 YYNGEE. The CDR3 loop is CASSGLPGTPSPYTF. CDR3 coding DNA: TGTGCCAGCAGCGGACTTCCCGGGACACCTTCGCCCTACACCTTC.

The genes are TRBV5-1 and TRBJ2-1; 8 bases agree with TRBD2. Germline V gene lookup returns CDR1 SGHRS and CDR2 YFSETQ. The CDR3 has 16 amino acids. V shed 0 bases, J shed 9 bases, and the junction held 11 bases outside the gene matches. The CDR3 DNA reads TGCGCCAGCAGCTTGGTGACAGCCGGGGGGGCTGGTGAGCAGTTCTTC. It is translated as CASSLVTAGGAGEQFF.

The rearrangement uses TRBV7-8 and TRBJ1-2; D not resolved. The germline V gene encodes CDR1 SGHVS and CDR2 FQNEAQ. Trimming shortened V by 5 bases and J by 7 bases, and 17 bases separated the two germline ends. The CDR3 has 14 amino acids. The CDR3 DNA follows: TGTGCCAGCAGCCAGACCCTTACGATCGGTGGCTACACCTTC. This codes for CASSQTLTIGGYTF.

The chain employs TRBV6-1 and TRBJ1-2, with D possibly TRBD1 on 5 matching bases. Germline V gives CDR1 MNHNS, CDR2 SASEGT. Deletions cut 6 bases from V and 4 bases from J, with 18 bases between. The CDR3 spans 15 residues. CDR3: CASSPDTISPYGYTF. The CDR3 DNA is TGTGCCAGCAGCCCGGACACAATCAGCCCCTATGGCTACACCTTC.

The chain employs TRBV19 and TRBJ2-2; D might be TRBD2 (6 bases). The CDR3 is 14 residues long. CDR1 is LNHDA, CDR2 SQIVND, per germline (reference sequence). Trimming took 6 bases from V and 0 from J, leaving 8 bases between them. The CDR3 DNA reads as TGTGCCAGTAGGGAGGGAGCGAACACCGGGGAGCTGTTTTTT. This codes for CASREGANTGELFF.

This chain uses TRBV5-1 with TRBJ2-1, with 9 bases identical to TRBD2. CDR3 length: 15 residues. After removal of 4 bases from V and 8 bases from J, the junction contained 10 bases not matched to a gene. CDR1 and CDR2 from the germline V gene are SGHRS and YFSETQ. CDR3 in DNA: TGCGCCAGCAGCCTTAGCGGGGGAATACAAGATGAGCAGTTCTTC. Its translation is CASSLSGGIQDEQFF.